This note documents a single TCR beta chain sequence. This sample is part of a study of T cell changes during pregnancy in multiple sclerosis. TCRdb keeps only in-frame clones here, not all; method: immunoSEQ multiplex PCR. Of 28,000 or so clones detected, just over 90% appear once; the ten largest clones hold roughly 6.2%. The CDR3 sequence is 15 residues long. CDR1 is LGHNA and CDR2 is YSLEER in the germline V gene. Trimming took 0 bases from V and 4 from J; bases not matched to a gene: 6. This clonotype was sampled from a female donor with multiple sclerosis, enrolled in a pregnancy study. The gene calls are TRBV4-3 and TRBJ2-7; 7 bases align to TRBD1. The sample in question was CD8+ T cells from peripheral blood mononuclear cells, obtained before pregnancy. CDR3 nucleotide sequence: TGCGCCAGCAGCCAAGATACGGGACAGATATACGAGCAGTACTTC. As protein: CASSQDTGQIYEQYF.